Sequencing of this T cell receptor beta chain was carried out in a study of identical twins. TCRdb called the 5' RACE reads again in MiXCR, with one record for every CDR3 protein. The sample has hundreds of thousands of distinct CDR3 sequences; under 9% are singletons. The germline V and J ends were trimmed by 6 bases and 3 bases, with 15 bases remaining between them. Germline V CDR1 and CDR2: DFQATT, SNEGSKA (reference sequence). CDR3 length equals 13 residues. Study results and caveats: Out-of-frame alpha sequences common to twins exhibited a surplus of low generation probability.

This clonotype showed up just a few times. The antigen is unknown. These records were also assigned to another study, of yellow fever vaccine responses in identical twins. That report adds: Twins' vaccine T cell responses reportedly seemed partly convergent and partly personalized.

The receptor was isolated from a woman between 18 and 29 years old in good health. The rearrangement links TRBV20-1 to TRBJ2-7; no reliable D call. Sequenced sample: PBMCs. The CDR3 protein is CSADSGVNYEQYF. The CDR3 coding sequence is TGCAGTGCAGATTCTGGCGTAAACTACGAGCAGTACTTC.